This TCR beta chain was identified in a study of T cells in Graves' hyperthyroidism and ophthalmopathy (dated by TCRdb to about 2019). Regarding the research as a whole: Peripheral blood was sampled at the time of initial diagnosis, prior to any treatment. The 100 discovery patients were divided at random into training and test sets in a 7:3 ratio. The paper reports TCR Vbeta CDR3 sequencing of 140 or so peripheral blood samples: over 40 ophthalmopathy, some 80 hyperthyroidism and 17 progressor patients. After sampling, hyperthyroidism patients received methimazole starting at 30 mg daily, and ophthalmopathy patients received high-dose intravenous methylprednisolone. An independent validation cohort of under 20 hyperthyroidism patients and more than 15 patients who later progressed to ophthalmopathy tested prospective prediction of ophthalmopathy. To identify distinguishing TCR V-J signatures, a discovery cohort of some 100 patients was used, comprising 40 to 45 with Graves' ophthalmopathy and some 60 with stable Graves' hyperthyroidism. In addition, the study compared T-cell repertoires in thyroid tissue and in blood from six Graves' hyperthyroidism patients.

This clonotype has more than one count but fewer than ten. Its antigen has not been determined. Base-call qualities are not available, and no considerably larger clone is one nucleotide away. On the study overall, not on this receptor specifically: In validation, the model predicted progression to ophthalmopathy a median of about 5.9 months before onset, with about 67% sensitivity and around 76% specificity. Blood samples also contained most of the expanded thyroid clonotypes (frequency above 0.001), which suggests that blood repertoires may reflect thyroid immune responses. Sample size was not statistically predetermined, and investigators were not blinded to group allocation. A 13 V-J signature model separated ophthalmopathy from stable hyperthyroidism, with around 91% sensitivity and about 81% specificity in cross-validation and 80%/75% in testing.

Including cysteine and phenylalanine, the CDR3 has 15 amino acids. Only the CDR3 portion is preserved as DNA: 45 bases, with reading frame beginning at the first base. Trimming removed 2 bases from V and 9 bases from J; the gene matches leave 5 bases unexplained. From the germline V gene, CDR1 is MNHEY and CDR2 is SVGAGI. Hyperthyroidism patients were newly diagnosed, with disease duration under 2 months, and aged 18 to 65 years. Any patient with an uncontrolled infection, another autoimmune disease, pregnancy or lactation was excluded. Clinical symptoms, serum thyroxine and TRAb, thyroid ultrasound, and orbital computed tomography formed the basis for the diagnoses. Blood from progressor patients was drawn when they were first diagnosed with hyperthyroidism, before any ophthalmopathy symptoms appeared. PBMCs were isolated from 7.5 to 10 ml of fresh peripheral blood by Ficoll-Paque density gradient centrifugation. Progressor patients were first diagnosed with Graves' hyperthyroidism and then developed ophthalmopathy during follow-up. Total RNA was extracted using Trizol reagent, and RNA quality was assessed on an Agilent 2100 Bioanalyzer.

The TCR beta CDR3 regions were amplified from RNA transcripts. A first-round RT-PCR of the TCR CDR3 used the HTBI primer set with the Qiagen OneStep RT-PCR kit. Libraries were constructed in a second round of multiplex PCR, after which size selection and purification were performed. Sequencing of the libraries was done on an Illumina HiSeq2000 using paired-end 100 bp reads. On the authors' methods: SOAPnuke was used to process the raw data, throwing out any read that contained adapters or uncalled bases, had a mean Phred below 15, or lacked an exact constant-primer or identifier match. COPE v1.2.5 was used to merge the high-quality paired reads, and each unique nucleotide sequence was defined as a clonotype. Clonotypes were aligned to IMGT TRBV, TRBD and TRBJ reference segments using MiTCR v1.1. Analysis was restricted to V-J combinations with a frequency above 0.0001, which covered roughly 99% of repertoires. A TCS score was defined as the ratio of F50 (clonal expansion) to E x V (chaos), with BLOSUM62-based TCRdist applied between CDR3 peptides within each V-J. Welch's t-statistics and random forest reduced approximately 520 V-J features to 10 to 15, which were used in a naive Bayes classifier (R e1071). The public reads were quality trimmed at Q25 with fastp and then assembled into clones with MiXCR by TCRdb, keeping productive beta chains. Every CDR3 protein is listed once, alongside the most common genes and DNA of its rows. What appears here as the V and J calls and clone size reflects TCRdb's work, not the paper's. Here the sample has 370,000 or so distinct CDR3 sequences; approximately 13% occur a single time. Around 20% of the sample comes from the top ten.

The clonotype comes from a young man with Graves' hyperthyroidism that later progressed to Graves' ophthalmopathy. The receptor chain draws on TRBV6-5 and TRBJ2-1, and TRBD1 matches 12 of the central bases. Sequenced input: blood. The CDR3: CASSYGGQGAPEQFF. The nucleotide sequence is TGTGCCAGCAGTTACGGGGGACAGGGGGCACCTGAGCAGTTCTTC.